These 17 T cell receptor beta chains originate from one sample sequenced in a study of Graves' ophthalmopathy and Graves' hyperthyroidism (dated by TCRdb to the late 2010s). The data were produced on an Illumina HiSeq 2000. TCR beta CDR3 regions were amplified from RNA transcripts for repertoire sequencing. The first round of RT-PCR was done with HTBI primers and the Qiagen OneStep RT-PCR kit, and was followed by a second round of multiplex PCR, then size selection and purification. TCRdb took the public reads, trimmed them with fastp at Q25, ran MiXCR for clone calling and kept in-frame beta chains. Entries are consolidated by CDR3 protein sequence, retaining the most common genes and DNA. This sample lists almost 750,000 distinct CDR3 sequences; 40% were detected once. The top ten constitute 44% of the sample. Sequenced: peripheral blood. Receptor source: an adult man with Graves' ophthalmopathy.

Only a few counts were recorded for this clonotype. The rearrangement links TRBV12-3 or TRBV12-4 to TRBJ2-7; no definite D call. The V and J ends lost 1 base and 2 bases respectively, with 6 bases between them. CDR3 size: 13 residues. The CDR3 region is CASSLGSPYEQYF. The CDR3 bases are TGTGCCAGCAGTTTAGGGTCTCCCTACGAGCAGTACTTC.

The rearrangement joins TRBV15 to TRBJ2-2; a possible D gene is TRBD1 (5 bases). The length of the CDR3 is 14 residues. Germline CDR1 is LNHNV and CDR2 is YYDKDF (reference sequence). V dropped 0 bases and J dropped 6 bases, with 8 bases sitting between them. Here the CDR3 reads CATSRDQGPGELFF. The CDR3 DNA reads TGTGCCACCAGCAGAGATCAGGGCCCCGGGGAGCTGTTTTTT.

The V gene is TRBV15, the J gene TRBJ2-7; D possibly uses TRBD1 or TRBD2 (6 bases each). Per germline, CDR1 LNHNV and CDR2 YYDKDF (reference sequence). The CDR3 has 15 residues. The ends were cut back, 3 bases at V and 4 bases at J, with 16 bases in the middle. Here the CDR3 reads CATSRERGGGYEQYF. CDR3 sequence (DNA): TGTGCCACCAGCAGGGAGCGAGGAGGGGGATACGAGCAGTACTTC.

The rearrangement uses TRBV15 and TRBJ2-3; 15 bases align to TRBD2. Per germline, CDR1 LNHNV and CDR2 YYDKDF (reference sequence). This CDR3 is 17 amino acids long. Trimming took 5 bases from V and 5 from J; bases not matched to a gene: 8. This CDR3 is CATSERTSGGARDTQYF. The CDR3 coding sequence is TGTGCCACCAGCGAACGGACTAGCGGGGGGGCCAGAGATACGCAGTATTTT. The full variable domain, rest sourced from reference TRBV15 and TRBJ2-3, is DAMVIQNPRYQVTQFGKPVTLSCSQTLNHNVMYWYQQKSSQAPKLLFHYYDKDFNNEADTPDNFQSRRPNTSFCFLDIRSPGLGDTAMYLCATSERTSGGARDTQYFGPGTRLTVL.

The chain is built from TRBV10-3 and TRBJ1-2, with a weak D call TRBD1 (5 bases). The CDR3 runs 14 residues. V lost 4 bases, J lost 4 bases, and 13 bases lay in between. The germline CDR1 and CDR2 sequences are ENHRY and SYGVKD. In DNA form, the CDR3 reads TGTGCCATCAGTGCCCCTCAGACAGCCTATGGCTACACCTTC. Translating gives CAISAPQTAYGYTF.

The chain has TRBV7-9 and TRBJ1-5; a weak D match, TRBD1 (5 bases). Trimming shortened V by 5 bases and J by 0 bases, and 14 bases separated the two germline ends. Germline CDR1 is SEHNR and CDR2 is FQNEAQ (reference sequence). The CDR3 runs 16 residues. CDR3 DNA: TGTGCCAGCAGCCAATTTCAGGGCGATAGCAATCAGCCCCAGCATTTT. Residues: CASSQFQGDSNQPQHF.

Only one count was recorded for this clonotype. Since the CDR3 does not end with the conserved phenylalanine or tryptophan, this likely comes from a read error. CDR3 sequence (DNA): TGCAGTGCTATGGGACAGGGGGCTTACGAGCAGTACTGC. Protein: CSAMGQGAYEQYC. V gene TRBV20-1 combines with J gene TRBJ2-7; 12 bases match TRBD1. J lost 4 bases, V lost 4 bases, and 2 bases had no gene match. The CDR3 is 13 amino acids. CDR1 DFQATT and CDR2 SNEGSKA come from the germline V gene (reference sequence).

This clonotype appeared many times. The J gene is TRBJ2-7, the V gene TRBV7-9, with D tentatively TRBD1 (5 bases). The CDR3 length is 12 residues. The V end was cut by 5 bases, the J end by 4 bases, with 9 bases between. Per germline, CDR1 SEHNR and CDR2 FQNEAQ (reference sequence). CDR3 region: CASSPTGYEQYF. Here the CDR3 DNA reads TGTGCCAGCAGCCCTACAGGTTACGAGCAGTACTTC.

The chain combines TRBV10-2 with TRBJ2-7, with 7 bases identical to TRBD1. With 6 bases clipped from V and 2 bases from J, the junction kept 4 bases outside the gene matches. The germline V gene encodes CDR1 WSHSY and CDR2 SAAADI. This CDR3 contains 13 residues. CDR3 loop: CASRWDRAYEQYF. In DNA, the CDR3 is TGCGCCAGCAGATGGGACAGAGCCTACGAGCAGTACTTC.

Many counts were recorded for this clonotype. The rearrangement uses TRBV10-3 and TRBJ2-6; TRBD1 matches at 7 bases. CDR3 length: 15 residues. The ends lost 11 bases at V and 1 base at J; junction bases unmatched: 8. The germline V gene has CDR1 ENHRY and CDR2 SYGVKD. The CDR3 loop reads CADRDPESGANVLTF. The CDR3 DNA reads as TGTGCCGACAGGGACCCGGAATCTGGGGCCAACGTCCTGACTTTC.

The chain uses TRBV20-1 and TRBJ1-1; the match to TRBD1 covers 9 bases. Germline V lookup: CDR1 DFQATT, CDR2 SNEGSKA (reference sequence). The V segment lost 2 bases and the J segment 4 bases; nucleotides outside the gene matches: 11. CDR3 length: 16 residues. As DNA, the CDR3 is TGCAGTGCTAGAAACTACAGGGGGCGAGAGGGCACTGAAGCTTTCTTT. Amino acid sequence: CSARNYRGREGTEAFF.

This clonotype was picked up many times. The V call is TRBV2, the J call TRBJ1-1; D ambiguous. The length of the CDR3 is 14 residues. Germline V CDR1 and CDR2: SNHLY, FYNNEI. V gave up 5 bases and J gave up 0 bases, with 10 bases separating them. The CDR3 bases are TGTGCCAGCAGTCGACTGGGGATGAACACTGAAGCTTTCTTT. It is translated as CASSRLGMNTEAFF. The variable domain in full, completed from reference TRBV2 and TRBJ1-1, reads EPEVTQTPSHQVTQMGQEVILRCVPISNHLYFYWYRQILGQKVEFLVSFYNNEISEKSEIFDDQFSVERPDGSNFTLKIRSTKLEDSAMYFCASSRLGMNTEAFFGQGTRLTVV.

This clonotype was counted a few times. V usage is TRBV29-1 and J usage is TRBJ2-3, with 7 bases matching TRBD1. The J segment lost 2 bases and the V segment lost 6 bases, leaving 8 bases of the junction unmatched. The CDR3 covers 14 residues. Germline values: CDR1 SQVTM, CDR2 ANQGSEA. The CDR3 here is CSVQDRIHTDTQYF. CDR3 in DNA: TGCAGCGTGCAGGACAGGATCCACACAGATACGCAGTATTTT.

This clonotype has at least ten counts. The chain combines TRBV7-9 with TRBJ2-5; perhaps TRBD2 as D (7 bases). This CDR3 has 17 residues. CDR1 is SEHNR, CDR2 FQNEAQ, per germline (reference sequence). V lost 2 bases and J lost 8, with 24 bases in between. CDR3 sequence reads: CASSLQGLAVGVSTQYF. CDR3 in DNA: TGTGCCAGCAGCTTACAGGGGCTAGCGGTCGGGGTGAGCACCCAGTACTTC.

In the case of this clonotype: A single base separates this from a much larger clone, so it may be a read error. V is TRBV24-1 and J is TRBJ2-5, with TRBD2 identical over 12 bases. With 1 base clipped from V and 4 bases from J, the junction kept 9 bases outside the gene matches. Looked up from germline, CDR1 is KGHDR and CDR2 is SFDVKD. This CDR3 is built from 18 residues. DNA for the CDR3: TGTGCCACCAGTGATTTCCTCGGAGGACTAGCGGGGATAGAGACCCAGTACTTC. Amino acids: CATSDFLGGLAGIETQYF.

The genes are TRBV2 and TRBJ2-7; 9 bases fit TRBD2. The V and J ends lost 5 bases and 3 bases, in that order; junction bases with no gene match: 8. In germline, CDR1 is SNHLY, CDR2 FYNNEI. The CDR3 spans 15 residues. CDR3 nucleotides: TGTGCCAGCAGTTCCTCTAGCGGGACTTTCTACGAGCAGTACTTC. Translated: CASSSSSGTFYEQYF.

This clonotype was found many times. CDR3 sequence: CAISEQGNYGYTF. In DNA, the CDR3 is TGTGCCATCAGTGAGCAGGGGAACTATGGCTACACCTTC. This chain uses TRBV10-3 with TRBJ1-2, with D maybe TRBD1 (6 bases). The ends were cut back, 2 bases at V and 2 bases at J, with 6 bases in the middle. CDR1 ENHRY and CDR2 SYGVKD come from the germline V gene. This CDR3 is built from 13 residues.